This is a list of T cell receptor beta chains from one sample in a study of OX40 agonist ivuxolimab in advanced cancers. Clones were read by immunoSEQ multiplex PCR, and TCRdb kept only the in-frame ones, dropping some. The data show roughly 41,000 clones, more than 85% seen once. Sequences were derived from CD4+ or CD8+ T cells sorted from blood, sampled in a trial of the OX40 agonist ivuxolimab. These receptors originate from an adult with an advanced solid tumor such as melanoma, head and neck, liver or kidney cancer. CDR3s include the opening cysteine and the closing phenylalanine or tryptophan. Each record gives: J gene, D gene, V gene, CDR3 protein. A D gene is named only where the DNA matches it firmly.

TRBJ2-7,-,TRBV6-5,CASSYSGGVSYEQYF
TRBJ1-5,TRBD1,TRBV9,CASSLGGAINQPQHF
TRBJ2-1,TRBD1,TRBV25-1,CASFSGTGGLDEQFF
TRBJ2-2,-,TRBV6-6,CASSYNQPGQAGELFF
TRBJ2-1,-,TRBV10-1,CASSEHGGGISYNEQFF
TRBJ1-4,-,TRBV2,CATRGVNEKLFF
TRBJ1-5,-,TRBV7-8,CASSFDVGVHQPQHF
TRBJ2-3,-,TRBV18,CASSPQTADTQYF
TRBJ2-1,TRBD1,TRBV9,CASSVETGGGQFF
TRBJ2-7,-,TRBV29-1,CSVNREGSYEQYF
TRBJ2-1,TRBD2,TRBV18,CASSPRTSGAGVNEQFF
TRBJ1-2,TRBD1,TRBV2,CASSDATGNYYGYTF
TRBJ2-7,-,TRBV7-3,CASSLVAHEQYF
TRBJ2-4,-,TRBV25-1,CASARGGEIAKNIQYF
TRBJ2-2,-,TRBV11-3,CASSPSRGVGELFF
TRBJ2-3,TRBD2,TRBV5-6,CASVLAGALPDTQYF
TRBJ2-7,-,TRBV11-2,CASSFGRHEQYF
TRBJ2-5,TRBD1,TRBV29-1,CSVSGGGETQYF
TRBJ2-1,TRBD2,TRBV5-1,CASSLGAGGRSYNEQFF
TRBJ2-7,-,TRBV19,CASSSRGTEQYF
TRBJ2-1,TRBD2,TRBV11-3,CASSPGGVQSNEQFF
TRBJ1-5,-,TRBV28,CASSSGTSEAQPQHF
TRBJ1-6,-,TRBV27,CASSLSAGRQAWALHF
TRBJ1-1,-,TRBV2,CASLLRGTEAFF
TRBJ1-1,-,TRBV6-5,CATRTALNTEAFF
TRBJ1-1,-,TRBV20-1,CSARVVEAFF
TRBJ1-2,TRBD1,TRBV5-1,CASSATGTGDPYTF
TRBJ1-6,TRBD1,TRBV29-1,CSARTGDNSPLHF
TRBJ2-1,TRBD2,TRBV11-2,CASSLRGTSGRANEQFF
TRBJ2-7,TRBD1,TRBV6-1,CASRAGGAPYWQYF
TRBJ2-7,TRBD1,TRBV11-2,CASSSSLGTGGHEQYF
TRBJ1-3,-,TRBV7-3,CASGSGDYSGNTIYF
TRBJ2-3,-,TRBV5-1,CASSPRQAFVTDTQYF
TRBJ1-2,-,TRBV5-6,CASSLEDLYTF
TRBJ2-7,TRBD1,TRBV7-6,CASSLNPGTGSGEQYF
TRBJ2-7,-,TRBV7-2,CASSPRTNPEQYF
TRBJ2-5,-,TRBV19,CASSPGSQKTQYF
TRBJ1-2,TRBD1,TRBV5-8,CASRQSGGSQGYTF
TRBJ1-5,TRBD1,TRBV19,CASSISTGDRQPQHF
TRBJ2-7,-,TRBV6-6,CASSGTDGSYEQYF
TRBJ1-1,-,TRBV4-3,CASSPGRGGYTEAFF
TRBJ2-7,-,TRBV30,CALGGDLYEQYF
-,-,TRBV10-3,CAISDRPDRTYEQYF